This is a list of T cell receptor beta chains from one sample in a study of blood T cell repertoires in COVID-19. Clones were sequenced by immunoSEQ multiplex PCR, and TCRdb holds only the in-frame ones, with some missing. This table holds about 270,000 clones, about 90% found once. What was sequenced was PBMCs or T cells enriched from blood (not recorded which). These receptors were taken from a woman aged 55 to 70 who had recovered from COVID-19. Each CDR3 is given with its conserved first and last residue.

>TRBJ2-1|TRBV4-2
CASSHLTGSSYNEQFF
>TRBJ2-5|TRBV13
CASSLAGNRDSKTWTQYF
>TRBJ1-1|TRBV11-1
CASSIPGNRPQEAFF
>TRBJ1-5|TRBV2
CASSGGQPSNQPQHF
>TRBJ1-6|TRBV28
CASSFTGKTSPLHF
>TRBJ2-7|TRBV27
CASSLVRQGHEQYF
>TRBJ1-6|TRBV7-9
CASSRPGLNSPLHF
>TRBJ2-4|TRBV9
CASSVTQGPGNIQYF
>TRBJ2-7|TRBV18
CASSLWRSPSLEQYF
>TRBJ2-2|TRBV24-1
CATSESTGGANTGELFF
>TRBJ2-7|TRBV5-1
CASSSPGLAGAYEQYF
>TRBJ2-5|TRBV28
CASSAGTGTQYF
>TRBJ2-1|TRBV12-3/TRBV12-4
CASSLSGRGEQFF
>TRBJ1-4|TRBV10-1
CASSEGQDEKLFF
>TRBJ1-5|TRBV6-5
CASSLSVLYQPQHF
>TRBJ1-6|TRBV3-1/TRBV3-2
CASSLGGSGRSPLHF
>TRBJ2-1|TRBV5-1
CASSLEIGVGSEQFF
>TRBJ1-1|TRBV18
CASSPRVQGITEAFF
>TRBJ2-7|TRBV7-8
CASSPPLPGTGYEQYF
>TRBJ2-7|TRBV29-1
CSVEDVQGRVYEQYF
>TRBJ2-1|TRBV3-1/TRBV3-2
CASSFAEYYNEQFF
>TRBJ1-1|TRBV2
CASSQTDINTEAFF
>TRBJ2-4|TRBV21-1
CASRPTGRLAKNIQYF
>TRBJ2-6|TRBV5-4
CASSLDRNSGANVLTF
>TRBJ2-5|TRBV14
CASSRLDQETQYF
>TRBJ2-1|TRBV7-3
CASRAPGTGYNEQFF
>TRBJ1-2|TRBV7-9
CASSLQSGYGYTF
>TRBJ1-5|TRBV6-5
CASSGWGGAQPQHF
>TRBJ1-6|TRBV10-1
CASSEFKGFNSPLHF
>TRBJ2-5|TRBV5-4
CASSLRAPGGQETQYF
>TRBJ1-2|TRBV6-5
CASSSGVSGYTF
>TRBJ1-5|TRBV5-8
CAAQRQGNQPQHF
>TRBJ1-6|TRBV7-9
CASSPWTGEDSPLHF
>TRBJ1-1|TRBV19
CASSIGWGTLEAFF
>TRBJ2-2|TRBV19
CASSTRLGELFF
>TRBJ2-1|TRBV20-1
CSASDGGAYNEQFF
>TRBJ1-3|TRBV7-8
CASSLAWRATSGNTIYF
>TRBJ1-6|TRBV9
CASSTGQGYNSPLHF
>TRBJ1-6|TRBV4-1
CASSQGFMRGNSPLHF
>TRBJ1-4|TRBV28
CASSPWTETNEKLFF
>TRBJ2-5|TRBV24-1
CATSDPQGGGETQYF
>TRBJ1-5|TRBV24-1
CATSDSGKGAKEPQHF
>TRBJ1-1|TRBV9
CASSVGQSTEAFF
>TRBJ1-2|TRBV7-9
CASSLDLGDRIGYTF
>TRBJ1-2|TRBV5-4
CASSLLEGGYGYTF
>TRBJ1-1|TRBV5-1
CASSLSPGLMNTEAFF
>TRBJ2-7|TRBV12-3/TRBV12-4
CASILTGDYEQYF
>TRBJ2-7|TRBV5-1
CASSLGGQGDEQYF
>TRBJ2-5|TRBV6-5
CASSYSGGGLETQYF
>TRBJ2-1|TRBV5-1
CASSLLAGSYPEQFF
>TRBJ2-7|TRBV30
CAWSGGTITYEQYF
>TRBJ1-5|TRBV28
CASIPPGQGFQPQHF
>TRBJ2-3|TRBV5-6
CASSGLAGGTDTQYF